A selection of T cell receptor beta chains follows, all from one sample in a study of blood T cell repertoires in COVID-19. Assay: immunoSEQ multiplex PCR; the TCRdb copy retains only in-frame clones and omits some. The table records 200,000 to 250,000 clones, around 83% of them present only once. The specimen was PBMCs or T cells enriched from blood (not recorded which). The source of these receptors is a woman between 35 and 50 years old who had recovered from COVID-19. Both conserved end residues are part of each CDR3. A D gene is named only where the DNA matches it firmly. Clone size is shown for a subset of rows, as once, few, many or a class of expanded clone.

d_call,clone_size,j_call,v_call,cdr3_nt,cdr3_aa
TRBD1,few,TRBJ1-2,TRBV6-5,TGTGCCAGCAGGCGGGACAGGGAAGATGTTGGCTACACCTTC,CASRRDREDVGYTF
TRBD1,-,TRBJ1-2,TRBV7-9,TGTGCCAGCAGCCATGGGACAGGGATCTATGGCTACACCTTC,CASSHGTGIYGYTF
TRBD2,-,TRBJ2-1,TRBV28,TGTGCCAGCAGTTTATTGACTAGCGGATCCAATGAGCAGTTCTTC,CASSLLTSGSNEQFF
TRBD1,-,TRBJ1-1,TRBV5-6,TGTGCCAGCAGCCCGGGACAGGGGGCGACTGAAGCTTTCTTT,CASSPGQGATEAFF
TRBD2,-,TRBJ2-3,TRBV4-3,TGCGCCAGCAGCCAAGATCGTCCCTTAGCGGGGCGGAGGTATTTT,CASSQDRPLAGRRYF
TRBD2,-,TRBJ2-5,TRBV7-9,TGTGCCAGCAGCCGCGGCGGCGGGGGCCAAGAGACCCAGTACTTC,CASSRGGGGQETQYF
-,-,TRBJ2-5,TRBV3-1/TRBV3-2,TGTGCCAGCAGCCAAATCCAACAAGAGACCCAGTACTTC,CASSQIQQETQYF
-,-,TRBJ2-5,TRBV19,TGTGCCAGTAGTCGGGGGACCGGGGAGACCCAGTACTTC,CASSRGTGETQYF
TRBD2,-,TRBJ2-1,TRBV28,TGTGCCAGCAGCCCTCCTAGCGGGAGCTACAATGAGCAGTTCTTC,CASSPPSGSYNEQFF
TRBD2,-,TRBJ2-7,TRBV27,TGTGCCAGCAGTTCCGGGACTAGCATCTCCTACGAGCAGTACTTC,CASSSGTSISYEQYF
-,-,TRBJ1-1,TRBV25-1,TGTGCCAGCAGTGAATTCAGATGGGGCAGGAAAGAAGGTAGGTGGTTT,CASSEFRWGRKEGRWF
TRBD1,-,TRBJ2-7,TRBV5-8,TGTGCCAGCAGCTATGACAGGGGGCCGTTTGAGCAGTACTTC,CASSYDRGPFEQYF
-,-,TRBJ2-2,TRBV9,TGTGCCAGCAGCGTCAGGGCGAACACCGGGGAGCTGTTTTTT,CASSVRANTGELFF
TRBD1,-,TRBJ1-1,TRBV29-1,TGCAGCGTTAGGACAGGGCGCGGGGAGGCTTTCTTT,CSVRTGRGEAFF
TRBD2,-,TRBJ2-1,TRBV18,TGTGCCAGCTCACCACAGGCGGGAGCTTGGAATGAGCAGTTCTTC,CASSPQAGAWNEQFF
TRBD1,-,TRBJ1-1,TRBV5-1,TGCGCCAGCAGCACGGAAGGGGGCGCGATGAACACTGAAGCTTTCTTT,CASSTEGGAMNTEAFF
TRBD1,-,TRBJ1-2,TRBV4-2,TGTGCCGGGTATGATACAGGGGCTGGCTACACCTTC,CAGYDTGAGYTF
TRBD2,-,TRBJ2-5,TRBV25-1,TGTGCCAGCAGTGGGTGGACTAGCGGGAGGAGGGAGACCCAGTACTTC,CASSGWTSGRRETQYF
TRBD2,-,TRBJ2-7,TRBV5-1,TGCGCCAGCAGCTTGGGTACTAGCGCCAGCCGCTACGAGCAGTACTTC,CASSLGTSASRYEQYF
-,-,TRBJ2-3,TRBV9,TGTGCCAGCAGCGTAGCGGTGGGAGTGGCAGATACGCAGTATTTT,CASSVAVGVADTQYF
-,once,TRBJ1-6,TRBV19,TGTGCCAGTAGCCCCGGAGACAGCCTCCACTTT,CASSPGDSLHF
-,few,TRBJ1-2,TRBV11-3,TGTGCCAGCAGTTCGACGGGGGGCTACACCTTC,CASSSTGGYTF
TRBD1,-,TRBJ1-5,TRBV5-5,TGTGCCAGCAGCTTGGAGGGACAGGGGGCTCAGCCCCAGCATTTT,CASSLEGQGAQPQHF
TRBD1,-,TRBJ1-3,TRBV11-3,TGTGCCAGCAGAGACTACAGGGGAACCTCTGGAAACACCATATATTTT,CASRDYRGTSGNTIYF
-,-,TRBJ1-5,TRBV29-1,TGCAGCGTTGGGGCAGGCAATCAGCCCCAGCATTTT,CSVGAGNQPQHF
TRBD1,-,TRBJ1-2,TRBV20-1,TGCAGTGCTAGTGCCCCGACAGGGGGTATCTATGGCTACACCTTC,CSASAPTGGIYGYTF
-,-,TRBJ1-1,TRBV19,TGTGCCAGCCTTCGGGTTCCGAACACTGAAGCTTTCTTT,CASLRVPNTEAFF
TRBD1,-,TRBJ1-5,TRBV29-1,TGCAGCGTTGGCGGGGACAGGGACAATCAGCCCCAGCATTTT,CSVGGDRDNQPQHF
TRBD2,-,TRBJ2-1,TRBV6-5,TGTGCCAGCAGTAAGACTAGCGGGAGGTCAAATGAGCAGTTCTTC,CASSKTSGRSNEQFF
TRBD2,once,TRBJ2-1,TRBV30,TGTGCCCTCAAAGCGACTAGCGGGATTTATAGGAATGAGCAGTTCTTC,CALKATSGIYRNEQFF
-,-,TRBJ1-3,TRBV15,TGTGCCACCAGCAGAGAACCCGTGGGCACTGATCAGAGCTCTGGAAACACCATATATTTT,CATSREPVGTDQSSGNTIYF
TRBD2,-,TRBJ2-1,TRBV6-5,TGTGCCAGCAGGCTAGCGGGCTCCTACAATGAGCAGTTCTTC,CASRLAGSYNEQFF